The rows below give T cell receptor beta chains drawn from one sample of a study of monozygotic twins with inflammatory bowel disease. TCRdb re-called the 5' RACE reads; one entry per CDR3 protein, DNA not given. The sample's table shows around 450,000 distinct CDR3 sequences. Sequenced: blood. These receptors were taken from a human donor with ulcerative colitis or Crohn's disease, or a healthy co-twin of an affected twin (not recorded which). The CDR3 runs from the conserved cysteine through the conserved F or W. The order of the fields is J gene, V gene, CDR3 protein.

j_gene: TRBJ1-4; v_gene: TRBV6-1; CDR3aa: CASASPNEKLFF
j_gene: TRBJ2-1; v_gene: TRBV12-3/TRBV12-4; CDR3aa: CASSEGQGAYNEQFF
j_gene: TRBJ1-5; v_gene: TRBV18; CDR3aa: CASSSVSGTGGAQPQHF
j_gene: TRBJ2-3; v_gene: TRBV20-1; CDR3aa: CSARGVTSGSTDTQYF
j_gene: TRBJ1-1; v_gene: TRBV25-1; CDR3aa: CASSEGQGGGEAFF
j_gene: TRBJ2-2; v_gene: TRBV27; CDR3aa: CASSLGRIAGGATGELFF
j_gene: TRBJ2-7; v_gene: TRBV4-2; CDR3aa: CASSQDADFSSYEQYF
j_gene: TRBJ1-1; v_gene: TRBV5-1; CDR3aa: CASSMGDPNTEAFF
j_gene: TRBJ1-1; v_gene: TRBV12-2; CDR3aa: CASREDKLKTGTGNTEAFF
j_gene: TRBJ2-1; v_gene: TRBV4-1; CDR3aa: CASSQDVASLRSYNEQFF
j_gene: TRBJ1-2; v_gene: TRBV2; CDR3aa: CASSEPAGSVDGYTF
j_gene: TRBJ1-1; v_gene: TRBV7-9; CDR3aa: CASSPRTVLNTEAFF
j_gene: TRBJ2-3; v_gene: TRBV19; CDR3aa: CASSIWTSGKNTQYF
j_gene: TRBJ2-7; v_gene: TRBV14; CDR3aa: CASSQITTYEQYF
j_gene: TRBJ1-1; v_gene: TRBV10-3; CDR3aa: CAISESQQGNTEAFF
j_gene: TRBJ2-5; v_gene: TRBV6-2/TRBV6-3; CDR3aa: CASSFMDREETQYF
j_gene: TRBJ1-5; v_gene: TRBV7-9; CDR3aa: CASSLGPAYDSNQPQHF
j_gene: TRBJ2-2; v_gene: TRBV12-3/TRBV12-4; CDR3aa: CASSLGNGAGTGELFF
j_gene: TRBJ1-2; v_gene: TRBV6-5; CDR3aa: CASSLDRDRYYGYTF
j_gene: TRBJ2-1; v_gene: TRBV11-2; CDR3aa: CASSSWDFSSGNEQFF
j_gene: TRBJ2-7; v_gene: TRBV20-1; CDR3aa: CSATLAGGAYEQYF
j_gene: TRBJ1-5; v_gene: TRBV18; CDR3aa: CASSPGAPVNQPQHF
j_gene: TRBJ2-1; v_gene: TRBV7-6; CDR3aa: CASSAPGTLNNEQFF
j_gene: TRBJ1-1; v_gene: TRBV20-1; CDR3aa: CSASGRGEAFF
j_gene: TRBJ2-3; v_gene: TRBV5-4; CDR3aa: CASSYRVAGSTDTQYF
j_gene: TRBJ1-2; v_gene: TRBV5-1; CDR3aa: CASSPGANYGYTF
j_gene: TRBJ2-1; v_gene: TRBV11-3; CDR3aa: CASSRSPGGYNEQFF
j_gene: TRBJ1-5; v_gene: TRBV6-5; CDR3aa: CASSYGAGPGRGNQPQHF
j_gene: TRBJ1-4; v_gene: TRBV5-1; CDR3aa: CASSPGTATNEKLFF
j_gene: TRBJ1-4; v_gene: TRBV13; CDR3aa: CASSEGGEANEKLFF